This TCR beta chain emerged from a study of human T cells and chemical hapten exposure. General study findings and limits: No change in TCRs above 1 in 1000 frequency was produced by DPC sensitization.

The ends lost 11 bases at V and 2 bases at J; junction bases unmatched: 3. This CDR3 region has 12 residues. The library labeled individual cDNA molecules by adding unique molecular identifiers to them. TCRdb reprocessed the 5' RACE reads with MiXCR, giving one entry per CDR3 protein. The sample holds some 150,000 distinct CDR3 sequences, around 4.4% seen once. At least ten counts were recorded for this clonotype. Its antigen is not identified. Total RNA extraction was carried out from unfractionated whole blood. This clonotype was obtained from a female donor in good health. The chain recombines TRBV12-3 or TRBV12-4 with TRBJ1-2; TRBD1 matches 9 bases. The CDR3 nucleotides are TGTGCCGGAGGGACAGGGAACTATGGCTACACCTTC. Translated: CAGGTGNYGYTF.